The following is a T cell receptor beta chain sequence with its context. Its antigen is unidentified. Samples each had at least 5 micrograms of total RNA extracted. This specimen belongs to a study of blood T cells in healthy people across ages. Whole-study results and caveats: Significant beta diversity loss was already apparent by age around 40, declining roughly linearly.

Germline CDR1 and CDR2: DFQATT and SNEGSKA (reference sequence). This CDR3 has 15 amino acids. V shed 5 bases, J shed 0 bases, and the junction held 9 bases outside the gene matches. The second PCR ran about 6 to 12 cycles with a sample-barcoded 5' primer and J-beta primers. From the 5' RACE reads, TCRdb called clonotypes with MiXCR, one entry per CDR3 protein. The sample yields about 570,000 distinct CDR3 sequences, roughly 29% seen once. V and J are TRBV20-1 and TRBJ2-7; 8 nucleotides line up with TRBD1. The receptor was derived from a woman in her 70s in good health. The sequencing sample was made of blood. CDR3 sequence: CSASDRALFSYEQYF. The DNA for the CDR3 is TGCAGTGCTTCGGACAGGGCCCTCTTCTCCTACGAGCAGTACTTC.